This entry lists 10 T cell receptor beta chains sequenced from one sample in a study of cytomegalovirus exposure and HLA in healthy donors. Both 60 Vbeta primers and 13 Jbeta primers went into the PCR. The assay was immunoSEQ multiplex PCR, and TCRdb's table has in-frame clones only and misses some. The sample has 98,000 or so clones; about four fifths are singletons. The sequenced material came from PBMCs. Source of these receptors: a human donor in good health.

The rearrangement uses TRBV9 and TRBJ2-3; a weak D match, TRBD2 (5 bases). The V end lost 0 bases, the J end lost 1 base, and 12 bases lay between the germline ends. This CDR3 has 16 residues. CDR1 is SGDLS, CDR2 YYNGEE, per germline. CDR3 residues: CASSVGSSRGTDTQYF. In DNA, the CDR3 is TGTGCCAGCAGCGTAGGGTCTAGCCGTGGCACAGATACGCAGTATTTT. Drawing the rest from reference TRBV9 and TRBJ2-3, the complete variable domain is DSGVTQTPKHLITATGQRVTLRCSPRSGDLSVYWYQQSLDQGLQFLIQYYNGEERAKGNILERFSAQQFPDLHSELNLSSLELGDSALYFCASSVGSSRGTDTQYFGPGTRLTVL.

The CDR3 coding sequence is TGTGCCAGCAGTTCTTTACAGAGACAGGGTACCTACAATGAGCAGTTCTTC. It encodes CASSSLQRQGTYNEQFF. The V and J genes are TRBV27 and TRBJ2-1, with 7 bases that match TRBD1. The length of the CDR3 is 17 residues. With 4 bases clipped from V and 2 bases from J, the junction kept 11 bases outside the gene matches. From germline, CDR1 is MNHEY and CDR2 SMNVEV (reference sequence).

The chain uses TRBV5-1 and TRBJ2-7; D perhaps matches TRBD2 (5 bases). Germline CDR1 SGHRS, CDR2 YFSETQ. Trimming pared 0 bases from V and 4 bases from J, leaving 11 bases between. The CDR3 length is 14 residues. CDR3 loop: CASSLAGISYEQYF. CDR3 nucleotide sequence: TGCGCCAGCAGCTTGGCCGGGATTTCGTACGAGCAGTACTTC.

The V gene is TRBV5-1, the J gene TRBJ2-1; D is possibly TRBD2 (6 bases). The length of the CDR3 is 15 residues. Trimming removed 0 bases at V and 5 bases at J, with 12 bases between. The V gene's germline CDR1 is SGHRS and CDR2 YFSETQ. The CDR3 reads CASSLERRGNNEQFF. In nucleotides, the CDR3 is TGCGCCAGCAGCTTGGAACGGCGGGGAAACAATGAGCAGTTCTTC. The variable domain in full, completed from reference TRBV5-1 and TRBJ2-1, reads KAGVTQTPRYLIKTRGQQVTLSCSPISGHRSVSWYQQTPGQGLQFLFEYFSETQRNKGNFPGRFSGRQFSNSRSEMNVSTLELGDSALYLCASSLERRGNNEQFFGPGTRLTVL.

This rearrangement joins TRBV5-1 to TRBJ2-7, with 9 nucleotides matching TRBD1. The V gene's germline CDR1 is SGHRS and CDR2 YFSETQ. The CDR3 is 13 residues long. The V and J ends lost 5 bases and 2 bases, in that order; junction bases with no gene match: 2. The CDR3 region has the DNA TGCGCCAGCAGAGGGACAGGGACCTACGAGCAGTACTTC. Residues: CASRGTGTYEQYF.

With regard to this clone: Other DNA sequences of this sample code for an identical CDR3. The chain joins TRBV6-1 to TRBJ1-4; D not certain. Germline CDR1 reads MNHNS; CDR2 reads SASEGT. The CDR3 consists of 16 residues. Trimming removed 0 bases from V and 0 bases from J, with 8 bases in between. The CDR3 is CASSEAGLATNEKLFF. The CDR3 DNA reads TGTGCCAGCAGTGAAGCAGGACTTGCAACTAATGAAAAACTGTTTTTT.

The chain has TRBV19 and TRBJ2-5, with D perhaps matching TRBD1 (6 bases). V was clipped by 6 bases and J by 4 bases, with 12 bases between them. This CDR3 has 13 amino acids. CDR1 and CDR2 (germline): LNHDA, SQIVND (reference sequence). Written as DNA, the CDR3 is TGTGCCAGTAGCTGGGGCAGGGGAGAGACCCAGTACTTC. This gives the protein CASSWGRGETQYF.

This clone was seen a few times. The gene calls are TRBV7-7 and TRBJ2-5, with D possibly TRBD2 on 6 matching bases. The CDR3 loop spans 14 amino acids. V gave up 5 bases and J gave up 2 bases, with 12 bases separating them. Germline V gene lookup returns CDR1 SSHAT and CDR2 FNYEAQ (reference sequence). The CDR3 nucleotides are TGTGCCAGCAGCCGGGGACTCGGGCAAGAGACCCAGTACTTC. Its protein is CASSRGLGQETQYF.

This clone was seen only a few times. V usage is TRBV5-6 and J usage is TRBJ2-2, with TRBD2 matching 8 bases. The J segment lost 8 bases and the V segment lost 2 bases, leaving 8 bases of the junction unmatched. CDR1 and CDR2 from the germline V gene are SGHDT and YYEEEE. The CDR3 loop spans 15 amino acids. CDR3 loop: CASSFLLAGPGELFF. The CDR3 region has the DNA TGTGCCAGCAGCTTTCTCCTAGCGGGTCCGGGGGAGCTGTTTTTT.

This clone is judged medium-sized. This chain links TRBV21-1 with TRBJ2-2; the D call TRBD2 from the table was never checked on the DNA. TRBV21-1 is a recognized pseudogene. The CDR3 is 18 residues long. The CDR3 DNA reads TGTGCCAGCAACTCTCAAAGTCCGAGCGGGGGGGACACCGGGGAGCTGTTTTTT. It codes for CASNSQSPSGGDTGELFF.